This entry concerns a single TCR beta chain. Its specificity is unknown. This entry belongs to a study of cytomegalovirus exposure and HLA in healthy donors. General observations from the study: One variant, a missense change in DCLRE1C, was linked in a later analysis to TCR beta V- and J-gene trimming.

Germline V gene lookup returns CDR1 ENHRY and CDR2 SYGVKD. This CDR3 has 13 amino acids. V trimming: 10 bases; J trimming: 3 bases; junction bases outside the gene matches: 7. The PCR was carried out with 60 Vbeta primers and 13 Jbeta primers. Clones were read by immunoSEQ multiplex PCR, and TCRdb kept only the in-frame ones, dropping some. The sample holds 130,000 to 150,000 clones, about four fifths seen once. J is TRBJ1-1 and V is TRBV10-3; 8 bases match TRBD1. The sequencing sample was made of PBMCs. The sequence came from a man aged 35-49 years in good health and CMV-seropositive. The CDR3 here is CATLGTGDTEAFF. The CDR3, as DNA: TGTGCCACCCTAGGGACAGGTGACACTGAAGCTTTCTTT.